The entry below describes one T cell receptor (beta chain). Its antigen remains unidentified. Naive CD8 cells comprised CD45RO-negative, CCR7-positively selected cells, excluding terminally differentiated effector memory CD45RA+ cells. The DNA input per sorted-subset replicate PCR was 200 ng, corresponding to roughly 31,000 T cell genomes. Measured with immunoSEQ multiplex PCR; TCRdb has only the in-frame clones, and not every one. The sample yields approximately 740,000 clones, 80% to 95% seen once. This sample is drawn from a study of shared clonotypes between healthy human individuals. The study's findings and limits: A few donors shared 5% to 5.5% of their naive CD4 clonotypes.

Germline CDR1 LNHNV, CDR2 YYDKDF (reference sequence). The CDR3 spans 19 residues. Trimming cost V 1 base and J 4 bases; bases outside gene matches: 11. The rearrangement links TRBV15 to TRBJ2-2, with 11 nucleotides matching TRBD1. This receptor was identified in a man aged 30 to 39 in good health. The specimen was naive CD8+ T cells sorted from blood. CDR3 in DNA: TGTGCCACCAGCAGAGCCCCGGACAGGGGGCTTGAGGTCACCGGGGAGCTGTTTTTT. Translation gives CATSRAPDRGLEVTGELFF.